The rows below give T cell receptor beta chains drawn from one sample of a study of Ad26.COV2.S vaccination and SARS-CoV-2 variants. TCRdb keeps only in-frame clones here, not all; method: immunoSEQ multiplex PCR. The table shows about 370,000 clones, with about 91% occurring only once. The sample consisted of peripheral blood, taken in a trial of Ad26.COV2.S vaccine versus placebo. The receptors here all came from a person aged 18-60 years who received the Ad26.COV2.S COVID-19 vaccine or a placebo. CDR3s include the opening cysteine and the closing phenylalanine or tryptophan. The D gene is left open where the match is weak. Expanded clones are given a class, and other clones once, few, many or no size at all.

>TRBV28|-|TRBD2|TRBJ2-7
CASSLGTSGRARSYEQYF
TGTGCCAGCAGCCTCGGGACTAGCGGGAGGGCCCGCTCCTACGAGCAGTACTTC
>TRBV5-1|-|-|TRBJ1-2
CASRSGQMLGGGYTF
TGCGCCAGCAGGTCGGGACAAATGCTGGGTGGCGGCTACACCTTC
>TRBV9|-|-|TRBJ2-2
CASSEGINANTGELFF
TGTGCCAGCAGCGAGGGCATAAACGCGAACACCGGGGAGCTGTTTTTT
>TRBV9|-|TRBD2|TRBJ2-1
CASSVLDQSSGRGNEQFF
TGTGCCAGCAGCGTCCTTGATCAATCTAGCGGGAGAGGTAATGAGCAGTTCTTC
>TRBV3-1/TRBV3-2|-|-|TRBJ2-7
CASSQARGAKEEQYF
TGTGCCAGCAGCCAAGCCCGGGGAGCGAAGGAGGAGCAGTACTTC
>TRBV7-3|-|TRBD2|TRBJ2-1
CASSLRLAGDSYNEQFF
TGTGCCAGCAGCCTTCGACTAGCGGGAGACTCCTACAATGAGCAGTTCTTC
>TRBV28|-|-|TRBJ2-7
CASSLPGVSYEQYF
TGTGCCAGCAGTCTCCCAGGGGTTTCCTACGAGCAGTACTTC
>TRBV7-2|-|TRBD1|TRBJ1-1
CASSQGGRVGAFF
TGTGCCAGCAGCCAAGGGGGCAGGGTCGGAGCTTTCTTT
>TRBV7-9|-|TRBD2|TRBJ2-2
CASSLRAGATGELFF
TGTGCCAGCAGCTTGAGAGCGGGAGCTACCGGGGAGCTGTTTTTT
>TRBV2|-|TRBD2|TRBJ2-3
CASSVRLAGVGDTQYF
TGTGCCAGCAGTGTCCGACTAGCGGGAGTCGGAGATACGCAGTATTTT
>TRBV9|-|-|TRBJ2-1
CASSVGPNEQFF
TGTGCCAGCAGCGTAGGGCCGAATGAGCAGTTCTTC
>TRBV6-5|-|TRBD2|TRBJ2-7
CASSPPGLHYEQYF
TGTGCCAGCAGTCCCCCGGGACTACACTACGAGCAGTACTTC
>TRBV7-9|-|-|TRBJ2-1
CASSLALENEQFF
TGTGCCAGCAGCTTAGCGTTGGAAAATGAGCAGTTCTTC
>TRBV20-1|-|-|TRBJ2-1
CSASEPRDRGSHFAGGRNNEQFF
TGCAGTGCTAGTGAACCCCGGGACAGGGGATCCCATTTTGCGGGAGGGCGGAACAATGAGCAGTTCTTC
>TRBV28|-|-|TRBJ2-3
CASSTSSVQRTQYF
TGTGCCAGCAGCACTTCCTCCGTGCAACGGACGCAGTATTTT
>TRBV9|-|-|TRBJ1-4
CASSVAEGRTGEKLFF
TGTGCCAGCAGCGTAGCTGAGGGAAGGACGGGTGAAAAACTGTTTTTT
>TRBV10-3|-|-|TRBJ2-7
CAISESRSSYEQYF
TGTGCCATCAGTGAGTCGCGAAGCTCCTACGAGCAGTACTTC
>TRBV7-9|-|-|TRBJ1-1
CASSLAGSEAFF
TGTGCCAGCAGCTTAGCAGGGTCTGAAGCTTTCTTT
>TRBV28|-|-|TRBJ1-4
CASGTGKLFF
TGTGCCAGCGGTACTGGAAAACTGTTTTTT
>TRBV24-1|-|TRBD1|TRBJ1-2
CATSDPTGDYGYTF
TGTGCCACCAGTGACCCGACAGGGGATTACGGCTACACCTTC
>TRBV7-9|-|TRBD1|TRBJ1-2
CASSSGDRGPDYGYTF
TGTGCCAGCAGCTCCGGGGACAGGGGGCCTGACTATGGCTACACCTTC
>TRBV19|few|-|TRBJ1-6
CASSSQHNSPLHF
TGTGCCAGTAGTAGCCAGCATAATTCACCCCTCCACTTT
>TRBV24-1|-|-|TRBJ2-3
CATSRIALRARHDTQYF
TGTGCCACCAGTCGTATCGCCCTGAGAGCCCGTCACGATACGCAGTATTTT
>TRBV5-6|-|TRBD2|TRBJ2-1
CASSFRLAVGYNEQFF
TGTGCCAGCAGCTTCCGACTAGCGGTAGGGTACAATGAGCAGTTCTTC
>TRBV6-5|-|TRBD1|TRBJ2-7
CASMGQDSYEQYF
TGTGCCAGCATGGGACAGGACTCCTACGAGCAGTACTTC
>TRBV11-2|-|TRBD1|TRBJ2-7
CASSLGTGMGEQYF
TGTGCCAGCAGCTTGGGGACAGGGATGGGCGAGCAGTACTTC
>TRBV4-1|once|-|TRBJ2-2
CASSPIRTGELFF
TGCGCCAGCAGCCCCATCCGCACCGGGGAGCTGTTTTTT
>TRBV5-5|-|TRBD1|TRBJ1-3
CASSFGTGGFSGNTIYF
TGTGCCAGCAGCTTTGGGACAGGGGGGTTCTCTGGAAACACCATATATTTT
>TRBV7-6|-|TRBD1|TRBJ2-7
CASSLNPGQGGEQYF
TGTGCCAGCAGTTTAAACCCGGGACAGGGTGGGGAGCAGTACTTC
>TRBV9|-|TRBD1|TRBJ2-3
CASSVDPTGGTDTQYF
TGTGCCAGCAGCGTAGACCCGACAGGGGGAACAGATACGCAGTATTTT
>TRBV19|-|-|TRBJ1-5
CASREGRAPQHF
TGCGCCAGTAGGGAAGGGAGGGCTCCCCAGCATTTT
>TRBV4-1|-|-|TRBJ2-5
CASSQPRDKKETQYF
TGCGCCAGCAGCCAACCCCGGGACAAGAAAGAGACCCAGTACTTC
>TRBV13|-|TRBD2|TRBJ2-3
CASSLGAGGRDTQYF
TGTGCCAGCAGCTTAGGTGCGGGAGGGCGGGATACGCAGTATTTT